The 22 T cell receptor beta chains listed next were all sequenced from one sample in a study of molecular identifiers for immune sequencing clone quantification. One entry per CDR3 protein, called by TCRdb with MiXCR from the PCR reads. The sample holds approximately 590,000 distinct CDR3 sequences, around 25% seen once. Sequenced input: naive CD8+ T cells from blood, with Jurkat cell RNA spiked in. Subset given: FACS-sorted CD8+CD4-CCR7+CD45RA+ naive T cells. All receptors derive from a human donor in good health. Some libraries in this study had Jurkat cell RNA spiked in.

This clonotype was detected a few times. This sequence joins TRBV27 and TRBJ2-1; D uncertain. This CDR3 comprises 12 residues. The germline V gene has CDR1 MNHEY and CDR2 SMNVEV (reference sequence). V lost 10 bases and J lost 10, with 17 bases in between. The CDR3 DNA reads TGTGCCATCAGGACCCCAGTTCAGGAGCAGTTCTTC. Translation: CAIRTPVQEQFF.

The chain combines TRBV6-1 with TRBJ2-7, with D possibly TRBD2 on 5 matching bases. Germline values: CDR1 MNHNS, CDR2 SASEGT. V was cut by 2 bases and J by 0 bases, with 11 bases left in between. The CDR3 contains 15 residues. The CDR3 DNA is TGTGCCAGCAGTGAAAGGACTTATGCCTCCTACGAGCAGTACTTC. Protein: CASSERTYASYEQYF.

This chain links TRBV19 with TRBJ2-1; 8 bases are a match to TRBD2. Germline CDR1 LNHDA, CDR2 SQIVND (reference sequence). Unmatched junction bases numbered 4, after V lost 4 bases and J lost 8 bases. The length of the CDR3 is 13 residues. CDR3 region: CASSTLAGDEQFF. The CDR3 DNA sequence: TGTGCCAGTAGTACGCTAGCGGGTGATGAGCAGTTCTTC. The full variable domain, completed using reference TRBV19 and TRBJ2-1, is DGGITQSPKYLFRKEGQNVTLSCEQNLNHDAMYWYRQDPGQGLRLIYYSQIVNDFQKGDIAEGYSVSREKKESFPLTVTSAQKNPTAFYLCASSTLAGDEQFFGPGTRLTVL.

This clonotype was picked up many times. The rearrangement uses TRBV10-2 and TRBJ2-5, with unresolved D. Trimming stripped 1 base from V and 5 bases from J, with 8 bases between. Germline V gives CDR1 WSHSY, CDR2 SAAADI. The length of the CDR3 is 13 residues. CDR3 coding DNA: TGCGCCAGCAGTGAGTATTGGGCGGAGACCCAGTACTTC. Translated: CASSEYWAETQYF.

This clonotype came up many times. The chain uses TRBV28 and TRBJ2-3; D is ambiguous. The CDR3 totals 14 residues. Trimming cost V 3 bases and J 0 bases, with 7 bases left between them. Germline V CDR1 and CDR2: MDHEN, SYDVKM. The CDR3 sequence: CASSLGISTDTQYF. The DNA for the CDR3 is TGTGCCAGCAGTTTGGGTATTAGCACAGATACGCAGTATTTT.

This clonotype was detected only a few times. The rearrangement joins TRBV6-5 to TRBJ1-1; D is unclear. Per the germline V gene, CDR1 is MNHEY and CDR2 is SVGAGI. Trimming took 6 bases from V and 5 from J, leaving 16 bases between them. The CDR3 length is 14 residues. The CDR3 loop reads CASRRTVGKTEAFF. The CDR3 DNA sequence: TGTGCCAGCAGGAGAACCGTCGGGAAGACTGAAGCTTTCTTT.

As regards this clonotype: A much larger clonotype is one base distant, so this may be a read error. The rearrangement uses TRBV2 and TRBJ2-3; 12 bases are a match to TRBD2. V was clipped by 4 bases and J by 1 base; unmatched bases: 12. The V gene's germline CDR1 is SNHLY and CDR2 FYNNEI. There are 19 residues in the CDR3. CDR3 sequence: CASSGSVASGRGRTDTQYF. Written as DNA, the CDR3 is TGTGCCAGCAGTGGAAGCGTGGCTAGCGGGAGGGGCCGCACAGATACGCAGTATTTT.

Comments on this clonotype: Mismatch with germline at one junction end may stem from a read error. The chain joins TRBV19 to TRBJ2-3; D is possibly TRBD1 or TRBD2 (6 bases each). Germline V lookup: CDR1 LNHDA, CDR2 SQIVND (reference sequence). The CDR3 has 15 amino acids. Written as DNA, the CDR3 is TGTGCCGGTAGTATGAACGGGGGCGGCACAGATACGCAGTATTTT. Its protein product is CAGSMNGGGTDTQYF.

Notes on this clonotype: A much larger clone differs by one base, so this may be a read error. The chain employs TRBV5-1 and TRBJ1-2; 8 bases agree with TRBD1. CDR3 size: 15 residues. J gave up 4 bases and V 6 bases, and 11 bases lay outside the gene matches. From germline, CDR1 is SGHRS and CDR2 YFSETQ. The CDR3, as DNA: TGCGCCAGCAACTGGCGACAGGGGAGAACCTATGGCTACACCTTC. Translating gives CASNWRQGRTYGYTF. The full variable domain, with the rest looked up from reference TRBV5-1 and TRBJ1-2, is KAGVTQTPRYLIKTRGQQVTLSCSPISGHRSVSWYQQTPGQGLQFLFEYFSETQRNKGNFPGRFSGRQFSNSRSEMNVSTLELGDSALYLCASNWRQGRTYGYTFGSGTRLTVV.

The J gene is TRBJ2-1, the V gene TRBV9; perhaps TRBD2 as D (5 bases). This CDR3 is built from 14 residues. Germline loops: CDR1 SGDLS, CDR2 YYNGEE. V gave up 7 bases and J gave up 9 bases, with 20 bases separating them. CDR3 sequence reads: CASQQEDGVGEQFF. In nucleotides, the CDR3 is TGTGCCAGCCAGCAGGAGGATGGCGTAGGTGAGCAGTTCTTC.

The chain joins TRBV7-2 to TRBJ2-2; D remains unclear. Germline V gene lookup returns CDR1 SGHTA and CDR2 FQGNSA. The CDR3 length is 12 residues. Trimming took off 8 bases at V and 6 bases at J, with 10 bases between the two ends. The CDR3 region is CASRLRSGELFF. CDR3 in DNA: TGTGCCAGCCGCCTGCGATCCGGGGAGCTGTTTTTT.

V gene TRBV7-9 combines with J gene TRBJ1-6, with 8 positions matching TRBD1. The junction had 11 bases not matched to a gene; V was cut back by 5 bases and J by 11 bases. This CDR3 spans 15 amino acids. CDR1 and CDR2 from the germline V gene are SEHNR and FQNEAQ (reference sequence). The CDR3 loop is CASSPLMDRATPLHF. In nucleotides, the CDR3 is TGTGCCAGCAGCCCCCTGATGGACAGGGCGACACCCCTCCACTTT.

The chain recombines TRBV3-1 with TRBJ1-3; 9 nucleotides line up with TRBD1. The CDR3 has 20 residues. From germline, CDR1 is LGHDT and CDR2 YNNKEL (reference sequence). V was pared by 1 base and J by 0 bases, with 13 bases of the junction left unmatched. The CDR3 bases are TGTGCCAGCAGCCAAGTGGGGGGGACAGGGATTTTCGACTCTGGAAACACCATATATTTT. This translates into CASSQVGGTGIFDSGNTIYF.

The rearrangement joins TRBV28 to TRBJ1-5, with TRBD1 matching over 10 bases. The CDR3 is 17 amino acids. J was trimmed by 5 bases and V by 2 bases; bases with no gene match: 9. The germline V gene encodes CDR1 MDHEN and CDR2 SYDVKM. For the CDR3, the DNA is TGTGCCAGCAGTTTAAAAACCGGGACAGGGGCGGATCAGCCCCAGCATTTT. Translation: CASSLKTGTGADQPQHF.

The DNA of the CDR3 is TGTGCCAGCAGTGGGGAAAAGGGAAACACAGATACGCAGCATTTT. This translates into CASSGEKGNTDTQHF. The rearrangement joins TRBV2 to TRBJ2-3; D gene ambiguous. The last part of the DNA fits TRBJ1-5 better; the J call may be wrong. The germline CDR1 and CDR2 sequences are SNHLY and FYNNEI. There are 15 residues in the CDR3.

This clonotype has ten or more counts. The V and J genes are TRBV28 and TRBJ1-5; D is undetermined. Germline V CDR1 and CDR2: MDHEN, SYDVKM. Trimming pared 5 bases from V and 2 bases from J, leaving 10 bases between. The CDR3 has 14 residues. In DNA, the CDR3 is TGTGCCAGCAGTCCAAACAGACGCAATCAGCCCCAGCATTTT. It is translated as CASSPNRRNQPQHF. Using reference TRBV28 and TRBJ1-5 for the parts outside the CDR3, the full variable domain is DVKVTQSSRYLVKRTGEKVFLECVQDMDHENMFWYRQDPGLGLRLIYFSYDVKMKEKGDIPEGYSVSREKKERFSLILESASTNQTSMYLCASSPNRRNQPQHFGDGTRLSIL.

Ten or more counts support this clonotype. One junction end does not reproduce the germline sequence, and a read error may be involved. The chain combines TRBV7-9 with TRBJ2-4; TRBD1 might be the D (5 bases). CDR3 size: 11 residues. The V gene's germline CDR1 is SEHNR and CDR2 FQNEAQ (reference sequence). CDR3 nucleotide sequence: TGTGCCAGCAGCTCCTCGACAGTTCTCAGTTTC. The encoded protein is CASSSSTVLSF.

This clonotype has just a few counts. As DNA, the CDR3 is TGCGCCAGCAGCCAAGATGGGGCAGGGGGTGGTGAAGCTTTCTTT. It specifies CASSQDGAGGGEAFF. The chain is built from TRBV4-1 and TRBJ1-1; 7 bases map to TRBD1. From germline, CDR1 is MGHRA and CDR2 YSYEKL. This CDR3 has 15 residues. Losses at the gene ends were 0 bases for V and 7 bases for J; bases not matched to a gene: 8.

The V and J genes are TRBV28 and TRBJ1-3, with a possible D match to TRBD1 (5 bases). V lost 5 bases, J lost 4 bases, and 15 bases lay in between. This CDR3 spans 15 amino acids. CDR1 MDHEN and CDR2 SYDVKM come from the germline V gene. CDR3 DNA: TGTGCCAGCAGTGGACGGGGCTATTACGGAAACACCATATATTTT. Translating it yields CASSGRGYYGNTIYF.

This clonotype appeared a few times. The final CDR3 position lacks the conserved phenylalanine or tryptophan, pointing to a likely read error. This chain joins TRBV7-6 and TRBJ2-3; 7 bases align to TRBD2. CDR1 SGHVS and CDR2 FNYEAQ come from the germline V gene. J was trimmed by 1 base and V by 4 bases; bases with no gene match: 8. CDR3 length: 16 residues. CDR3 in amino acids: CASSYSGVGGTDTQYS. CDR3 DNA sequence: TGTGCCAGCAGCTACAGCGGGGTAGGGGGCACAGATACGCAGTATTCT.

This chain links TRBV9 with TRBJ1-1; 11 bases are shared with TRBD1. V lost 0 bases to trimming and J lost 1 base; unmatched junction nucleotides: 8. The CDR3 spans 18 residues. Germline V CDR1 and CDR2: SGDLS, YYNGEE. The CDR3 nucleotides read TGTGCCAGCAGCGTAGATAAACGGACAGGGGGCCCGAACACTGAAGCTTTCTTT. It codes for CASSVDKRTGGPNTEAFF.

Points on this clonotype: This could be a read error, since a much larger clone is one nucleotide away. The CDR3 protein is CASSQALTRETQYF. In DNA, the CDR3 is TGTGCCAGCAGCCAAGCGCTGACACGAGAGACCCAGTACTTC. The chain uses TRBV3-1 and TRBJ2-5; no firm D call. The CDR3 runs 14 residues. Trimming pared 1 base from V and 4 bases from J, leaving 10 bases between. Germline lookup yields CDR1 LGHDT and CDR2 YNNKEL (reference sequence).